The rows below give T cell receptor beta chains drawn from one sample of a study of response to subunit inactivated influenza vaccine. TCRdb re-derived calls from the RT-PCR reads in MiXCR, one entry per CDR3 protein. The sample has 150,000 to 200,000 distinct CDR3 sequences, about a tenth seen once. Source: non-naive T cells sorted from PBMCs, taken on the day of vaccination. The receptors come from a man aged 50 to 59 who received an inactivated influenza vaccine. The CDR3 runs from the conserved cysteine through the conserved F or W. A D gene is named only where the DNA matches it firmly. Where a row states a size, it is once, few, many or the class of an expanded clone; other rows omit it.

abundance,j_gene,v_gene,len,d_gene,CDR3aa,CDR3nt
NA,TRBJ2-3,TRBV15,16,NA,CATSRRISRDSDTQYF,TGTGCCACCAGCAGGCGAATTTCGAGGGATTCAGATACGCAGTATTTT
NA,TRBJ2-5,TRBV20-1,13,NA,CSARALVGETQYF,TGCAGTGCTAGAGCCCTGGTTGGGGAGACCCAGTACTTC
many,TRBJ2-5,TRBV5-1,15,NA,CASSLAFSNQETQYF,TGCGCCAGCAGCTTGGCCTTCTCCAACCAAGAGACCCAGTACTTC
few,TRBJ2-3,TRBV20-1,15,NA,CSARGAEANTDTQYF,TGCAGTGCCAGAGGGGCAGAAGCAAACACAGATACGCAGTATTTT
many,TRBJ1-2,TRBV4-3,15,NA,CASSQDPQDSGGYTF,TGCGCCAGCAGCCAAGACCCACAGGACTCAGGCGGCTACACCTTC
many,TRBJ1-1,TRBV6-2/TRBV6-3,19,NA,CASSYSTGLRDGMNTEAFF,TGTGCCAGCAGTTACTCGACGGGACTCCGGGACGGCATGAACACTGAAGCTTTCTTT
NA,TRBJ2-5,TRBV5-1,16,TRBD2,CASSLGLAGSVETQYF,TGCGCCAGCAGCTTGGGACTAGCGGGGTCCGTTGAGACCCAGTACTTC
few,TRBJ2-5,TRBV20-1,13,TRBD1,CSGLGGLQETQYF,TGCAGTGGTTTAGGGGGCTTGCAAGAGACCCAGTACTTC
few,TRBJ2-5,TRBV6-5,16,TRBD1,CASSSTPGQGKETQYF,TGTGCCAGCAGTTCAACCCCGGGACAGGGGAAAGAGACCCAGTACTTC
few,TRBJ2-1,TRBV12-3/TRBV12-4,15,NA,CASSFGGATYNEQFF,TGTGCCAGCAGTTTTGGGGGGGCCACCTACAATGAGCAGTTCTTC
few,TRBJ2-2,TRBV4-3,18,NA,CASSQDSRVGRNTGELFF,TGCGCCAGCAGCCAAGATAGTCGGGTGGGACGGAACACCGGGGAGCTGTTTTTT
NA,TRBJ2-4,TRBV28,15,NA,CASGTDRQAKNIQYF,TGTGCCAGCGGGACGGACAGACAAGCCAAAAACATTCAGTACTTC